This entry features one T cell receptor beta chain sequence. Sequencing was done on patients that had shown CD8+CD57+ cell expansion by flow cytometry. Every one of the patients had aplastic anemia (severe, acquired). TCR beta VDJ and CDR3 profiling used genomic DNA as template. TCRdb itself ran the reads through MiXCR, one entry per CDR3 protein. The data hold over 250,000 distinct CDR3 sequences, with approximately 58% observed a single time. V was trimmed by 6 bases and J by 4 bases, leaving 15 bases between them. The germline V gene has CDR1 DFQATT and CDR2 SNEGSKA (reference sequence). This CDR3 is 13 amino acids long. This sample is drawn from a study of CD8+CD57+ T cells in acquired aplastic anemia. Study overall: Recorded DNA amounts for sorted CD4+ and CD8+ cells had an average of roughly 3.4 ug.

Material for sequencing was sorted CD4+, CD8+, or CD8+CD57+ T cells (not recorded which) from PBMCs. The receptor comes from a human donor with aplastic anemia. This sequence joins TRBV20-1 and TRBJ1-1; D unresolved. CDR3 in amino acids: CSASTLVGTEAFF. CDR3 DNA: TGCAGTGCCTCGACCCTGGTAGGCACTGAAGCTTTCTTT.